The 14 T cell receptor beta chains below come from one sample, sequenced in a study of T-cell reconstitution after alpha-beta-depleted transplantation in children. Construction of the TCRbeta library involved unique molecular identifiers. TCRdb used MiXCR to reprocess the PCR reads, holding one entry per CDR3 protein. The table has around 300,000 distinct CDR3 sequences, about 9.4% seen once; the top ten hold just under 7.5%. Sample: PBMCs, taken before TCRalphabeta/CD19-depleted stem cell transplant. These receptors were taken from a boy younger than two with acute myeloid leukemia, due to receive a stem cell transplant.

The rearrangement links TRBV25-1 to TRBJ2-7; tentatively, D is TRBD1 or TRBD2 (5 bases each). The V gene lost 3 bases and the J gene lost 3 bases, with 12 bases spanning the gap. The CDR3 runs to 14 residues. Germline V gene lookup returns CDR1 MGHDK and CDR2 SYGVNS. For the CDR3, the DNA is TGTGCCAGCAGTGAGACCGGGACGGGCTACGAGCAGTACTTC. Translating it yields CASSETGTGYEQYF.

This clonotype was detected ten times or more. CDR3 in amino acids: CSARDPGTDYNEQFF. In DNA, the CDR3 is TGCAGTGCTAGAGATCCTGGGACAGATTACAATGAGCAGTTCTTC. V usage is TRBV20-1 and J usage is TRBJ2-1; the match to TRBD1 covers 7 bases. Germline V gives CDR1 DFQATT, CDR2 SNEGSKA (reference sequence). The CDR3 is 15 amino acids. Germline trimming cut 0 bases from V and 4 bases from J; bases unmatched to any gene: 6.

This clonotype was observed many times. The CDR3 nucleotides are TGTGCCAGCAGCTCAACGGGGGCGGGGGGCTACGAGCAGTACTTC. Protein product: CASSSTGAGGYEQYF. V is TRBV7-2 and J is TRBJ2-7, with 8 bases that match TRBD2. The CDR3 runs 15 residues. V was pared by 4 bases and J by 3 bases, with 8 bases of the junction left unmatched. Looked up from germline, CDR1 is SGHTA and CDR2 is FQGNSA.

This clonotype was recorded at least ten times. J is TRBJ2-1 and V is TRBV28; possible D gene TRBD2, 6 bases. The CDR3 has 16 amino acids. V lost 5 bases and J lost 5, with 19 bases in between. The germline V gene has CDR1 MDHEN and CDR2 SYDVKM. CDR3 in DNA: TGTGCCAGCAGTGTCAGACTAGATATACTTCACAATGAGCAGTTCTTC. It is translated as CASSVRLDILHNEQFF.

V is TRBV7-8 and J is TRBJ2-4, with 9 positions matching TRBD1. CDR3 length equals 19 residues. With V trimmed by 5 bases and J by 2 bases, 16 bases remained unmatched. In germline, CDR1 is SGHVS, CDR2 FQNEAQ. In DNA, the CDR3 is TGTGCCAGCAGCCCTGGAGGGGGGACAGGGTCGGTCACCAAAAACATTCAGTACTTC. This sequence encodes CASSPGGGTGSVTKNIQYF.

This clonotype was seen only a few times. Here the CDR3 reads CASSRIRGSSYNEQFF. As DNA, the CDR3 is TGTGCCAGCAGTCGCATAAGGGGTAGCTCCTACAATGAGCAGTTCTTC. The V and J genes are TRBV12-3 or TRBV12-4 and TRBJ2-1; D might be TRBD1 (5 bases). Trimming left V 5 bases short and J 0 bases short, with 14 bases between. The CDR3 loop spans 16 amino acids.

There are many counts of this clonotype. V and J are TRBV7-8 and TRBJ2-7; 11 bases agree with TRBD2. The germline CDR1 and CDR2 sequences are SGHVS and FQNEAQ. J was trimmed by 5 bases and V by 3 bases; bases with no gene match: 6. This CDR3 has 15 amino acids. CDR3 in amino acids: CASSFSGGASNEQYF. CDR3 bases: TGTGCCAGCAGCTTTAGCGGGGGGGCGAGTAACGAGCAGTACTTC.

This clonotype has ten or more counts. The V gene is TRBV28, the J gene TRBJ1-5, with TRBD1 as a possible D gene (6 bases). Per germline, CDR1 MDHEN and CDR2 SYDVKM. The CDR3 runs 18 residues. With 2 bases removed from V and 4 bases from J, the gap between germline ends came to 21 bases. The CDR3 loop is CASSLRPSLQGGNQPQHF. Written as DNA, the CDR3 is TGTGCCAGCAGTTTACGGCCCTCTCTACAGGGTGGGAATCAGCCCCAGCATTTT.

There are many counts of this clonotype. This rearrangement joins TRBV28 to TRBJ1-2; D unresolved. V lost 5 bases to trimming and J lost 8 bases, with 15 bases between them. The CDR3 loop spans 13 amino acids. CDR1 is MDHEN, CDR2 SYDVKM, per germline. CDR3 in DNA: TGTGCCAGCAGTCTTTCGGACCGCCGGGGCTACACCTTC. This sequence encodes CASSLSDRRGYTF.

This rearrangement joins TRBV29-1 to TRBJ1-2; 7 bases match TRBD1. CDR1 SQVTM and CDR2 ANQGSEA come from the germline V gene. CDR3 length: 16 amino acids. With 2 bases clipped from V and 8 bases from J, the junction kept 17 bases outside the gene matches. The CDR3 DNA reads TGCAGCGTTGAAATTGGAGGAGGGGGCGGGATTAGGGGCTACACCTTC. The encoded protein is CSVEIGGGGGIRGYTF.

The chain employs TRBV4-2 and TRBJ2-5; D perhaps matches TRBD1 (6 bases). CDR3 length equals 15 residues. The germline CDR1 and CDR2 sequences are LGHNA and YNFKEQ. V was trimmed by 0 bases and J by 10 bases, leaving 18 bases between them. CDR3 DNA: TGTGCCAGCAGCCAAGATCCCAGGCGAGGGGGAAGCCAGTACTTC. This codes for CASSQDPRRGGSQYF.

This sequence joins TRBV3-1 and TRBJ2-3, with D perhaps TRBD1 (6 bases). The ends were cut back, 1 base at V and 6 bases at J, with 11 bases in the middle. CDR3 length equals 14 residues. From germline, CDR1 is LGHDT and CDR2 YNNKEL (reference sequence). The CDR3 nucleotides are TGTGCCAGCAGCCAAGCCACAGGGCCCGATACGCAGTATTTT. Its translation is CASSQATGPDTQYF.

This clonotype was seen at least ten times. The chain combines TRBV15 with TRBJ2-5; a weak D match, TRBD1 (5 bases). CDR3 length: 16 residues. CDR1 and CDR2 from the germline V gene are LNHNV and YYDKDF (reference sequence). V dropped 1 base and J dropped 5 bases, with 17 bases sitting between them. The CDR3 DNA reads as TGTGCCACCAGCAGAGCCAGGGTAAGGGTATCGGAGACCCAGTACTTC. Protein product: CATSRARVRVSETQYF. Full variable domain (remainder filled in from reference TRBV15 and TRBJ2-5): DAMVIQNPRYQVTQFGKPVTLSCSQTLNHNVMYWYQQKSSQAPKLLFHYYDKDFNNEADTPDNFQSRRPNTSFCFLDIRSPGLGDTAMYLCATSRARVRVSETQYFGPGTRLLVL.

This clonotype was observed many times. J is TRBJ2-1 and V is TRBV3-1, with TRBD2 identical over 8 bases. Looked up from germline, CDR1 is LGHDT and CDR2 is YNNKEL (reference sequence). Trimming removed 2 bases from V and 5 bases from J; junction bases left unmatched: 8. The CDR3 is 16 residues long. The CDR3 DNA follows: TGTGCCAGCAGCCAATTTAAAGCGGGAGTCGACAATGAGCAGTTCTTC. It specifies CASSQFKAGVDNEQFF.